This TCR beta chain was documented in a study of early T cells in non-severe SARS-CoV-2 infection. V lost 4 bases and J lost 4, with 8 bases in between. CDR1 is SGHRS and CDR2 is YFSETQ in the germline V gene. The CDR3 consists of 12 residues. MiXCR was run by TCRdb on the 5' RACE reads, yielding one entry per CDR3 protein. The data hold about 76,000 distinct CDR3 sequences, with 10% to 12% observed a single time. This TCR was sampled from an adult who was a healthcare worker with PCR-confirmed SARS-CoV-2 infection or an uninfected control (not recorded which). This rearrangement joins TRBV5-1 to TRBJ1-2; D not resolved. Sequences were obtained from whole blood. The CDR3 sequence: CASSTQSYGYTF. The CDR3 DNA follows: TGCGCCAGCAGCACACAGAGCTATGGCTACACCTTC.